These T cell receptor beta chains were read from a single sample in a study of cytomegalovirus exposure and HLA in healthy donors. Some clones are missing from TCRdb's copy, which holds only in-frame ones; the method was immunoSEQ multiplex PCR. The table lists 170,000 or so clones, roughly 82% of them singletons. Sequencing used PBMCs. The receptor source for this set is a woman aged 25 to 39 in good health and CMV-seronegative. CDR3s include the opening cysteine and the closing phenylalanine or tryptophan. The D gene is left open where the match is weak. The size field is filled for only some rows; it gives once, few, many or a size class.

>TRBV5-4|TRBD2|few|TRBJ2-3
CASSGRTSGGAGTDTQYF
TGTGCCAGCAGCGGAAGGACTAGCGGGGGGGCTGGCACAGATACGCAGTATTTT
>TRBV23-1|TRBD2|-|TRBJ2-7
CASSPRESYEQYF
TGCGCCAGCAGCCCGCGGGAGTCCTACGAGCAGTACTTC
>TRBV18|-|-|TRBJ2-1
CASSPSSDEQFF
TGTGCCAGCTCACCAAGTTCGGATGAGCAGTTCTTC
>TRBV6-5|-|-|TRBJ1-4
CASSYSSGTYNEKLFF
TGTGCCAGCAGTTACTCTTCCGGGACTTATAATGAAAAACTGTTTTTT
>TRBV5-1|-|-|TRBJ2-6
CASSAASSGANVLTF
TGCGCCAGCAGCGCGGCTAGCTCTGGGGCCAACGTCCTGACTTTC
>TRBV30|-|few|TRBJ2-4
CAWSVQYRNIQYF
TGTGCCTGGAGTGTACAGTACAGAAACATTCAGTACTTC
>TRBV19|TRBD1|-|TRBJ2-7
CASRSSGQRLQYEQYF
TGTGCCAGTAGGTCGTCGGGACAGAGGCTTCAATACGAGCAGTACTTC
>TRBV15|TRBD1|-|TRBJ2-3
CATSTSDRDSTDTQYF
TGTGCCACCAGCACTTCGGACAGGGACAGCACAGATACGCAGTATTTT
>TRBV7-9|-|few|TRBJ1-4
CASSLSPGSTNEKLFF
TGTGCCAGCAGCTTATCTCCAGGTTCAACTAATGAAAAACTGTTTTTT
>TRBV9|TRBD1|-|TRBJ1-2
CASRGAGGYGYTF
TGTGCCAGCAGGGGAGCAGGGGGATACGGCTACACCTTC
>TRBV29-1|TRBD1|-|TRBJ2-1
CSATGTGTYNEQFF
TGCAGCGCCACCGGGACAGGTACCTACAATGAGCAGTTCTTC
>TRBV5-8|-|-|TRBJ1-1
CASSLGQMNTEAFF
TGTGCCAGCAGCTTGGGACAGATGAACACTGAAGCTTTCTTT
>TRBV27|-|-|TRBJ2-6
CASSPSGVGANVLTF
TGTGCCAGCAGTCCCTCGGGGGTAGGGGCCAACGTCCTGACTTTC
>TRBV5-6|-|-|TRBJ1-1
CASSAGRGTRRNTEAFF
TGTGCCAGCAGCGCCGGGAGGGGTACGAGAAGGAACACTGAAGCTTTCTTT
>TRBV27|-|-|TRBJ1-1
CASSFRGGLNTEAFF
TGTGCCAGCAGTTTTAGGGGGGGGCTGAACACTGAAGCTTTCTTT
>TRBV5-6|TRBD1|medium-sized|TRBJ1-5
CASSRYRGSNQPQHF
TGTGCCAGCAGCCGGTACAGGGGGAGCAATCAGCCCCAGCATTTT
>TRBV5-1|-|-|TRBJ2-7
CASSFTGYPYEQYF
TGCGCCAGCAGCTTCACAGGGTATCCCTACGAGCAGTACTTC
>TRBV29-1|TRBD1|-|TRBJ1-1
CSVVSGTANTEAFF
TGCAGCGTCGTGTCCGGGACAGCGAACACTGAAGCTTTCTTT
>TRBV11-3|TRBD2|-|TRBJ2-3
CASSPRRGSGGSTDTQYF
TGTGCCAGCAGCCCGAGGAGGGGTAGCGGGGGCAGCACAGATACGCAGTATTTT
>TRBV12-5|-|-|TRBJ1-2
CASGFERGSVYGYTF
TGTGCTAGTGGTTTCGAGCGAGGCAGTGTTTATGGCTACACCTTC
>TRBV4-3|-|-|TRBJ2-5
CASSQDWQGKETQYF
TGCGCCAGCAGCCAAGATTGGCAGGGGAAAGAGACCCAGTACTTC
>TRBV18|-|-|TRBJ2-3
CASSPPLAFTDTQYF
TGTGCCAGCTCACCACCTCTAGCGTTCACAGATACGCAGTATTTT
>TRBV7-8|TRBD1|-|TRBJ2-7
CASSIDSGTGEYEQYF
TGTGCCAGCAGCATAGACTCCGGGACAGGGGAATACGAGCAGTACTTC
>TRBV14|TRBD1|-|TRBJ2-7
CASSRELPGQGEDEQYF
TGTGCCAGCAGCCGCGAACTCCCGGGACAGGGCGAGGACGAGCAGTACTTC
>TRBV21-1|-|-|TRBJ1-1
CASSKVPILGDTEAFF
TGTGCCAGCAGCAAAGTTCCTATTTTAGGAGACACTGAAGCTTTCTTT
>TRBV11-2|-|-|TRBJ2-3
CASTPGGTDTQYF
TGTGCCAGCACCCCAGGGGGCACAGATACGCAGTATTTT
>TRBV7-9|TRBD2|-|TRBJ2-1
CASSLMLAGSEQFF
TGTGCCAGCAGCTTAATGCTAGCGGGGAGTGAGCAGTTCTTC
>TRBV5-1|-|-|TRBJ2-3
CASSSGITDTQYF
TGCGCCAGCAGTTCAGGGATCACAGATACGCAGTATTTT
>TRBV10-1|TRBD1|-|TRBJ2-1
CASSEGATGEQFF
TGCGCCAGCAGTGAAGGGGCGACAGGGGAGCAGTTCTTC
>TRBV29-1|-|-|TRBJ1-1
CSVEAAGFNTEAFF
TGCAGCGTTGAAGCAGCAGGATTTAACACTGAAGCTTTCTTT
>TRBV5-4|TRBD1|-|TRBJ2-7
CASRSAGTATYEQYF
TGTGCCAGCCGTTCAGCAGGGACAGCGACCTACGAGCAGTACTTC
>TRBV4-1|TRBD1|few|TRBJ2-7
CASSSVGTGAYEQYF
TGCGCCAGCAGCTCCGTCGGGACAGGGGCCTACGAGCAGTACTTC
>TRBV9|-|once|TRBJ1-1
CASSVGVFGNTEAFF
TGTGCCAGCAGCGTCGGGGTATTTGGGAACACTGAAGCTTTCTTT
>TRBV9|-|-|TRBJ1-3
CASSRQERNTIYF
TGTGCCAGCAGCAGACAGGAAAGAAACACCATATATTTT
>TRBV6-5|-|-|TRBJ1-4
CASSYSREETNEKLFF
TGTGCCAGCAGTTACTCGAGGGAAGAGACTAATGAAAAACTGTTTTTT
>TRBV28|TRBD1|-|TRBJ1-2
CASSSTGTGFFGYTF
TGTGCCAGCAGTTCAACCGGGACAGGATTTTTTGGCTACACCTTC
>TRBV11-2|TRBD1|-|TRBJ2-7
CASSADRDPFYEQYF
TGTGCCAGCAGCGCCGACAGGGATCCCTTTTACGAGCAGTACTTC
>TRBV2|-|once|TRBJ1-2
CASSLQGGGGYTF
TGTGCCAGCAGTTTACAGGGCGGCGGTGGCTACACCTTC
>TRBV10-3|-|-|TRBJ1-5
CAISESIGAQGNQPQHF
TGTGCCATCAGTGAGTCGATTGGGGCGCAGGGCAATCAGCCCCAGCATTTT
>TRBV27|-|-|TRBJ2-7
CASSFRGSYEQYF
TGTGCCAGCAGTTTTAGGGGCTCCTACGAGCAGTACTTC